Reported below is one T cell receptor (beta chain). This clonotype was seen repeatedly, ten times or more. The target of this receptor is not known. No base-level quality is on record; no much larger clone is a single base apart. Trimming removed 3 bases from V and 6 bases from J, leaving 12 bases between the germline ends. The CDR3 sequence holds 14 residues, the cysteine and phenylalanine included. Of all the DNA, just the CDR3 is kept, 42 bases in frame from base 1. CDR1 MDHEN and CDR2 SYDVKM were looked up in the germline V gene. The entry originates in a study of T cells after yellow fever vaccination (dated 2019 in TCRdb). Turning to the overall study: Libraries from fractions with low cell numbers were prepared with the SMART-Seq v4 Ultra Low Input RNA kit. To track T-cell clones before and after primary and booster YFV17D yellow fever vaccination, bulk TCR alpha and beta repertoires were sequenced longitudinally. Two healthy male donors, one aged 18 to 30 and one aged 30 to 40 years, made up the cohort. Blood was collected at multiple timepoints before and after primary and secondary immunization, and bulk PBMC replicates and cell subsets were isolated. What the research found in general, with its limitations: Compared with the primary T-cell response, the secondary T-cell response was faster but weaker, reaching its peak on day 5 rather than on day 15. A small fraction of clonotypes appeared in both the CD4 and CD8 compartments, likely as a result of convergent recombination. Most clones expanded after primary vaccination (around 96% of CD4 and over 80% of CD8) were re-detected after the booster, suggesting that broad memory maintenance occurred. Because abundant contaminating clonotypes from the bulk population could be contained in FACS-sorted repertoires, computational filtering was required. Because the study included only two donors, the extent to which the findings can be generalized is limited.

Synthesis of TCR cDNA relied on 5'RACE template switching, a step that introduced a universal primer site along with unique molecular identifiers. Priming of cDNA synthesis was performed from both the TCR alpha and TCR beta constant segments. Libraries were amplified in two PCR steps, with sample barcodes and sequencing adapters added in the second step. Sequencing of libraries was done on Illumina HiSeq 2500 (2x100 bp) or NovaSeq (2x150 bp). In the original analysis: MIGEC handled demultiplexing of reads and collapsing into UMI consensus sequences, while MiXCR performed V(D)J alignment. Clonotypes responding to the vaccine were identified with edgeR on replicate PBMC samples, with the criteria of FDR below 0.01 and a log2 fold change above 5 up to day 15. Each bulk clonotype received a CD4 or CD8 identity based on whether the sequenced CD4 or CD8 repertoire contained that clonotype at higher abundance. The public reads were quality trimmed at Q25 with fastp and then assembled into clones with MiXCR by TCRdb, keeping productive beta chains. Under each unique CDR3 protein, matching rows form one entry showing the most common genes and DNA. What appears here as the V and J calls and clone size reflects TCRdb's work, not the paper's. The sample includes roughly 79,000 distinct CDR3 sequences, with more than 5.5% observed a single time. The top ten constitute around 30% of the sample.

The label giving this sample's treatment or condition can be read as: live attenuated yellow fever vaccine strain. PBMCs were isolated from peripheral blood using a standard Ficoll-Paque protocol. Dynabeads CD4 and CD8 positive selection kits were used to isolate the CD4 and CD8 T-cell fractions. RNA was extracted with TriZol from bulk PBMCs, CD4 and CD8 fractions, and dextramer-positive and dextramer-negative fractions. Recombination linked TRBV28 to TRBJ1-5, with TRBD1 as a weak D call on 5 bases. The sequences come from CD8+ T cells sorted from PBMCs, collected 10 to 11 days after the first yellow fever vaccination. The clonotype comes from a man younger than 30 who received the YFV17D yellow fever vaccine. The bases are TGTGCCAGCAGTTTGGGCCACGGGGGTCAGCCCCAGCATTTT. Its protein is CASSLGHGGQPQHF.